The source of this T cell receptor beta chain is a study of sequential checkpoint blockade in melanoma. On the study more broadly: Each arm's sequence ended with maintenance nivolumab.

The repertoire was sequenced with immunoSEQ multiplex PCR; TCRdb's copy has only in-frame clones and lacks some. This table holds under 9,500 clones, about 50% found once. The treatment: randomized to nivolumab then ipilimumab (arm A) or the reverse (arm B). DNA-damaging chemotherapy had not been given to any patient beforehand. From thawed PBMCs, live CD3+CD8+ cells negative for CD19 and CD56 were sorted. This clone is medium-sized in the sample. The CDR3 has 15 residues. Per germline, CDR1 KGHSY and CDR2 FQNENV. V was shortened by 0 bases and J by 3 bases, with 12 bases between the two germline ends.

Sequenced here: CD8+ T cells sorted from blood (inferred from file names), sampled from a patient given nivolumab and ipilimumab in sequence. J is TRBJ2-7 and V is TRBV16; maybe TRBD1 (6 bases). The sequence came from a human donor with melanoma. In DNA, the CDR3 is TGTGCCAGCAGCCAATCCCCCAGGGGCGACTACGAGCAGTACTTC. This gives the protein CASSQSPRGDYEQYF.